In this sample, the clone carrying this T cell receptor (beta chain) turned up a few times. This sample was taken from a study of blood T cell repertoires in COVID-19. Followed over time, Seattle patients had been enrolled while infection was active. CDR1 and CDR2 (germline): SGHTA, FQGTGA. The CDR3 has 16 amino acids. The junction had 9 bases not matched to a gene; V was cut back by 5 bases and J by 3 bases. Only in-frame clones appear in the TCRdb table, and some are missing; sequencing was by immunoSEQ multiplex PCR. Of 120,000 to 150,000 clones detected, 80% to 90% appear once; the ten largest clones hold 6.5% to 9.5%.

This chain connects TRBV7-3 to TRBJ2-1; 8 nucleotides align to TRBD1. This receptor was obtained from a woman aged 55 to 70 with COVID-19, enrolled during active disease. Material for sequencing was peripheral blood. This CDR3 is CASSPSRTGYYNEQFF. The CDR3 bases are TGTGCCAGCAGCCCAAGCCGGACAGGGTACTACAATGAGCAGTTCTTC.